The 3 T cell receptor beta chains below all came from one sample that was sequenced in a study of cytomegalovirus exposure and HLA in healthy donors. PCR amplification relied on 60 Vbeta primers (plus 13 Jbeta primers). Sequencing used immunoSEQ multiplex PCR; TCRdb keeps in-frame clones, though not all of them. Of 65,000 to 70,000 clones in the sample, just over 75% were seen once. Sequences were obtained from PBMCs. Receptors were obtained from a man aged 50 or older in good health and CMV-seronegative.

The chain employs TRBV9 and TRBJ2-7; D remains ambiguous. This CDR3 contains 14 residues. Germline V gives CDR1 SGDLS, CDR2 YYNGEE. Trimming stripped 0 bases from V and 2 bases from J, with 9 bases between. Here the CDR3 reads CASSVGADAYEQYF. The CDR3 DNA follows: TGTGCCAGCAGCGTAGGGGCCGACGCCTACGAGCAGTACTTC.

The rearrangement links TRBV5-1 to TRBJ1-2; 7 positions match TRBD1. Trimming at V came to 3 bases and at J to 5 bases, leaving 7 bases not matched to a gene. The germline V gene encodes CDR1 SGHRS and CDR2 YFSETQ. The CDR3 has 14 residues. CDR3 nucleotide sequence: TGCGCCAGCAGCTCCGGGACAGACTATTATGGCTACACCTTC. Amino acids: CASSSGTDYYGYTF.

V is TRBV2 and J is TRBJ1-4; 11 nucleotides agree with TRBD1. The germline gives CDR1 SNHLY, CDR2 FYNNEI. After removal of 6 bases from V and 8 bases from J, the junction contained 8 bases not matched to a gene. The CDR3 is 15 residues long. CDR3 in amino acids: CASSYGQGAKEKLFF. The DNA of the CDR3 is TGTGCCAGCAGCTACGGACAGGGGGCGAAGGAAAAACTGTTTTTT.